Sequencing of this T cell receptor beta chain was carried out in a study of identical twins. The germline V gene has CDR1 SQVTM and CDR2 ANQGSEA. The CDR3 consists of 11 residues. The ends were cut back, 7 bases at V and 5 bases at J, with 9 bases in the middle. TCRdb re-analysed the 5' RACE reads in MiXCR, keeping a single row per CDR3 protein. The sample has under 1 million distinct CDR3 sequences, roughly 12% seen once; the top ten hold around 1.5%. This clonotype has just a few counts. This sample was shared with a second study, whose subject was yellow fever vaccine responses in identical twins.

This chain uses TRBV29-1 with TRBJ2-1; D uncertain. The specimen was PBMCs. The clonotype comes from a woman aged 18 to 35 in good health. In DNA form, the CDR3 reads TGCAGCGCCGAACGGGACAATGAGCAGTTCTTC. Translation: CSAERDNEQFF.